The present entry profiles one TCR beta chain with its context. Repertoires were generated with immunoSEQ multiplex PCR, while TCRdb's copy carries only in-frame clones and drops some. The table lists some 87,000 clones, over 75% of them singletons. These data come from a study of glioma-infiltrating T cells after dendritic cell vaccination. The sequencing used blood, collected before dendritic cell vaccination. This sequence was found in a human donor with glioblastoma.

CDR3: CASGFYRDTEAFF. The CDR3 nucleotides are TGTGCCAGCGGATTTTACCGGGACACTGAAGCTTTCTTT. This chain connects TRBV2 to TRBJ1-1, with D uncertain. Trimming cost V 8 bases and J 3 bases, with 13 bases left between them. The CDR3 consists of 13 residues. CDR1 is SNHLY, CDR2 FYNNEI, per germline. The full variable domain, rest sourced from reference TRBV2 and TRBJ1-1, is EPEVTQTPSHQVTQMGQEVILRCVPISNHLYFYWYRQILGQKVEFLVSFYNNEISEKSEIFDDQFSVERPDGSNFTLKIRSTKLEDSAMYFCASGFYRDTEAFFGQGTRLTVV.